One T cell receptor (beta chain) is described in this entry. The data are from a study of blood T cell repertoires in COVID-19. The wider study: Donors in the United States, Italy and Spain gave samples during acute or convalescent COVID-19. Nucleic acid was either cDNA or gDNA, and it came from T cells, B-cell-depleted T cells, or PBMCs.

CDR1 and CDR2 from the germline V gene are SGHNT and YYREEE (reference sequence). The CDR3 covers 12 residues. With 4 bases removed from V and 1 base from J, the gap between germline ends came to 4 bases. Here immunoSEQ multiplex PCR was the method, and the copy in TCRdb shows in-frame clones only, minus some. The repertoire holds about 80,000 clones, 90% seen once, with around 4.5% in the top ten. The rearrangement uses TRBV5-4 and TRBJ2-3; D uncertain. This TCR came from a woman older than 75 with active or convalescent COVID-19. Specimen: peripheral blood. The CDR3: CASSVGTDTQYF. In DNA, the CDR3 is TGTGCCAGCAGCGTAGGCACAGATACGCAGTATTTT.